This T cell receptor beta chain was captured by sequencing in a study of identical twins (dated by TCRdb to the mid-2010s). Looking at the study overall: TCR alpha and beta repertoires from monozygotic twins, unrelated adults of various ages and cord blood were deep-sequenced to test whether fetal clonotypes persist. Replicate twin experiments were performed at different times using different library preparation protocols to rule out contamination. The full study reports these points: A weaker excess of twin sharing was found in beta out-of-frame sequences because the signal-to-noise ratio was lowered by fewer shared sequences. Compared with coincidental sharing between unrelated individuals, an excess of low generation-probability sequences was observed among out-of-frame TCR alpha sequences shared between twins. Invariant T cells such as MAIT and iNKT could partly confound zero-insertion analyses, though diverse VJ usage argued against this for most clonotypes. Abundant cord blood beta clonotypes had fewer insertions, young adult naive repertoires showed a similar but weaker trend, and memory repertoires showed no such trend. Recombination models systematically underestimated out-of-frame TCR alpha sharing in monozygotic twins but agreed with sharing between unrelated individuals. Because the same donors could not be followed over many years, the conclusions relied on cross-sectional statistical analysis.

To prepare the library, 5' RACE was applied. Instrument on record: Illumina HiSeq 2000. A universal primer binding site was introduced by template switching, and a unique molecular identifier was present in the final cDNA, enabling accurate counting of TCR cDNA molecules. Specific primers in the conserved constant-segment region were used to synthesize first-strand cDNA for TCR alpha and beta chains. To control for contamination, every cDNA library was double barcoded, receiving both a SMART-Mk sample barcode and Illumina barcodes. TruSeq adapter sequences along with Illumina sample barcodes were introduced in two successive PCR steps. The Illumina HiSeq platform was used with custom primers to sequence TCR alpha and beta cDNA libraries. The authors' pipeline ran thus. MiGEC was used to process raw reads and extract unique molecular identifiers, and MiXCR was used to find CDR3 positions. For each individual, recombination models were inferred using an EM algorithm with the repgenHMM and IGoR tools. Shared clonotypes were analyzed with the tcR package in R, and sharing was normalized by the product of cloneset sizes. Out-of-frame nonproductive sequences were analyzed to study raw recombination free of thymic and clonal selection effects. Starting from the raw public reads, TCRdb applied fastp trimming at Q25, assembled clones with MiXCR and retained in-frame beta chains. Rows matching on CDR3 protein sequence are summarized as one entry with the most common DNA and genes. The V and J calls shown here were made by TCRdb, not taken from the authors' results. The sample has 510,000 or so distinct CDR3 sequences on record, around 15% of them singletons. The ten most abundant clones make up less than 0.5% of the sample.

Worth noting for this clonotype: Its antigen remains unidentified. No much larger clone is present one base from it, and per-base qualities are unavailable.

The germline ends are 13 bases apart after V is trimmed by 2 bases and J by 4 bases. From the cysteine through the phenylalanine, the CDR3 covers 15 amino acids. Just the 45-base CDR3 DNA is kept, in frame starting at base 1. Only healthy Caucasian donors were included. Three pairs of female monozygotic twins, all aged roughly 18 to 30 years, were included in the twin cohort. Positive isolation kits from Invitrogen were used to isolate CD4+ and CD8+ T cell populations. The same specimen was also included in a second study, on yellow fever vaccine responses in identical twins. Drawing on the second study: According to the authors, the vaccine-induced T cell response in identical twins seemed to be partly convergent and partly specific to each individual. The study precisely tracked vaccine-responding T cell clones in identical twins.

The TCR comes from a woman aged 18-29 years in good health. Sequencing used CD4+ T cells sorted from blood. The chain employs TRBV23-1 and TRBJ2-3; perhaps TRBD1 is the D gene, with 7 bases matching. TRBV23-1 is noted as an ORF with a role that remains uncertain. The CDR3: CASSQGGGWADTQYF. In nucleotides, the sequence is TGCGCCAGCAGTCAAGGAGGGGGCTGGGCAGATACGCAGTATTTT.